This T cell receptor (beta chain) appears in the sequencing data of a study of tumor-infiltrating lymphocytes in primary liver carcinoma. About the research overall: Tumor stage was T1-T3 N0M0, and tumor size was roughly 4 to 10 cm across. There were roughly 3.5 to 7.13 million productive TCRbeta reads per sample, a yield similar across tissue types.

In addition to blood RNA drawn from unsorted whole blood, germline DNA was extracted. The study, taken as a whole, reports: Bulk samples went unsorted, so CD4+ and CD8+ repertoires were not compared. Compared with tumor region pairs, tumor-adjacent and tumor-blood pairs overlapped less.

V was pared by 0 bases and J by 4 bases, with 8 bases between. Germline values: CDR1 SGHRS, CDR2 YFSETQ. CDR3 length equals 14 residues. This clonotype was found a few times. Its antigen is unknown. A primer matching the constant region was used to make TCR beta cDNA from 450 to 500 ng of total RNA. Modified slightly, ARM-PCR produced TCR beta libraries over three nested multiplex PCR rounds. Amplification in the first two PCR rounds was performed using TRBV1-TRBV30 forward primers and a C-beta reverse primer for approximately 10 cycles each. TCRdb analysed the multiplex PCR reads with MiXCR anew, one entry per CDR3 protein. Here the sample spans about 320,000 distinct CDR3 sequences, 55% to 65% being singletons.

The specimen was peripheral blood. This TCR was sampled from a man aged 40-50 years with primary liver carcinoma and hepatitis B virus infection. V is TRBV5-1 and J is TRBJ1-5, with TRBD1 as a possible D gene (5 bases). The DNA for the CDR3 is TGCGCCAGCAGCTTGGGGGACCTAAATCAGCCCCAGCATTTT. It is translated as CASSLGDLNQPQHF.